Presented here are 30 T cell receptor beta chains from one specimen sequenced in a study of cytomegalovirus exposure and HLA in healthy donors. It was with 60 Vbeta and 13 Jbeta primers that the PCR ran. The method was immunoSEQ multiplex PCR; TCRdb's version includes in-frame clones alone and lacks a portion of them. The sample comprises 150,000 to 200,000 clones, almost 80% of which are singletons, and almost 6.5% rests with the top ten. The sample taken for sequencing was PBMCs. The receptors originated from a man aged 40-50 years in good health and CMV-seropositive.

This clone was detected only once. The chain links TRBV5-6 to TRBJ2-5, with 11 nucleotides matching TRBD1. V shed 4 bases, J shed 4 bases, and the junction held 3 bases outside the gene matches. Germline CDR1 is SGHDT and CDR2 is YYEEEE. This CDR3 comprises 14 residues. The CDR3 bases are TGTGCCAGCAGCGCTGGGACAGGGGGAGAGACCCAGTACTTC. Translated: CASSAGTGGETQYF.

V gene TRBV10-2 combines with J gene TRBJ1-4; 7 bases match TRBD1. The CDR3 is 15 amino acids. V dropped 6 bases and J dropped 4; count of bases not matched to a gene: 8. Germline CDR1 and CDR2: WSHSY and SAAADI. DNA for the CDR3: TGCGCCAGCAGGAGGGACAGAATTCTTAATGAAAAACTGTTTTTT. Encoded protein: CASRRDRILNEKLFF.

A single count supports this clone. The J gene is TRBJ1-1, the V gene TRBV6-6; maybe TRBD1 (5 bases). The CDR3 covers 13 residues. Germline V gives CDR1 MNHNY, CDR2 SVGAGI (reference sequence). The ends were cut back, 6 bases at V and 8 bases at J, with 16 bases in the middle. The CDR3 coding sequence is TGTGCCAGCAGGACAGACGGAGGGTGGGAAGCTTTCTTT. Its protein is CASRTDGGWEAFF.

This chain joins TRBV6-1 and TRBJ1-2, with unresolved D. V lost 3 bases, J lost 5 bases, and 10 bases lay in between. Germline V gene sequence: CDR1 MNHNS, CDR2 SASEGT. The CDR3 consists of 13 residues. The CDR3: CASSEERAYGYTF. The CDR3 DNA reads as TGTGCCAGCAGTGAGGAGAGAGCTTATGGCTACACCTTC.

This clone was found once. One end of the junction varies from germline; a read error may be responsible. The rearrangement links TRBV11-3 to TRBJ2-7; D unresolved. CDR1 and CDR2 (germline): SGHNT, YENEEA. The CDR3 runs to 11 residues. The DNA for the CDR3 is TGTGCCAGCAGCTTAGATCTGGAGCCTTGCTTC. Its protein is CASSLDLEPCF.

The chain combines TRBV29-1 with TRBJ2-7, with 8 bases aligning to TRBD2. From germline, CDR1 is SQVTM and CDR2 ANQGSEA. This CDR3 has 14 amino acids. Trimming cost V 3 bases and J 6 bases; bases outside gene matches: 10. The CDR3 is CSVEREDKTVEQYF. The CDR3 DNA is TGCAGCGTTGAGCGGGAGGATAAAACCGTCGAGCAGTACTTC.

The chain joins TRBV6-5 to TRBJ2-5, with 8 bases fitting TRBD2. J lost 5 bases, V lost 0 bases, and 8 bases had no gene match. Germline V gene lookup returns CDR1 MNHEY and CDR2 SVGAGI. This CDR3 contains 16 residues. The CDR3 reads CASSYSSAGTRETQYF. The CDR3 region has the DNA TGTGCCAGCAGTTACTCCTCGGCAGGGACTAGGGAGACCCAGTACTTC.

V gene TRBV11-3 combines with J gene TRBJ2-5; 7 nucleotides agree with TRBD2. Per germline, CDR1 SGHNT and CDR2 YENEEA. The ends lost 3 bases at V and 2 bases at J; junction bases unmatched: 12. The CDR3 runs 17 residues. In DNA, the CDR3 is TGTGCCAGCAGCTTCGGAAGGGGAGGGAGTTCTCAAGAGACCCAGTACTTC. It codes for CASSFGRGGSSQETQYF.

The rearrangement uses TRBV11-2 and TRBJ2-7; 8 nucleotides line up with TRBD1. The ends lost 1 base at V and 3 bases at J; junction bases unmatched: 8. This CDR3 spans 16 amino acids. Germline V CDR1 and CDR2: SGHAT, FQNNGV. The CDR3 region is CASSLAFAGGYYEQYF. The CDR3 DNA sequence: TGTGCCAGCAGCTTAGCATTCGCAGGGGGCTACTACGAGCAGTACTTC.

The chain links TRBV5-1 to TRBJ2-5, with 8 bases fitting TRBD2. CDR1 is SGHRS and CDR2 is YFSETQ in the germline V gene. V dropped 6 bases and J dropped 1; count of bases not matched to a gene: 2. This CDR3 comprises 13 residues. The CDR3 protein is CASTLAGQETQYF. The CDR3 DNA reads as TGCGCCAGCACCCTAGCGGGCCAAGAGACCCAGTACTTC.

This clone appeared a single time. This chain joins TRBV4-2 and TRBJ2-1, with 14 bases fitting TRBD2. Germline values: CDR1 LGHNA, CDR2 YNFKEQ. The CDR3 covers 19 residues. Trimming cost V 1 base and J 7 bases; bases outside gene matches: 12. The CDR3 here is CASSQVGLAGGSGENEQFF. The CDR3 coding sequence is TGTGCCAGCAGCCAAGTCGGACTAGCGGGAGGCTCAGGGGAGAATGAGCAGTTCTTC.

The chain recombines TRBV7-7 with TRBJ2-1, with D possibly being TRBD2 (5 bases). Trimming cost V 4 bases and J 6 bases, with 19 bases left between them. From germline, CDR1 is SSHAT and CDR2 FNYEAQ (reference sequence). The CDR3 runs to 16 residues. The CDR3 loop reads CASSSRAGVVGNEQFF. Written as DNA, the CDR3 is TGTGCCAGCAGCTCTAGAGCCGGGGTTGTGGGCAATGAGCAGTTCTTC.

The chain has TRBV5-8 and TRBJ2-7, with D perhaps matching TRBD2 (6 bases). Trimming stripped 0 bases from V and 2 bases from J, with 15 bases between. Germline CDR1 is SGHTS and CDR2 is YDEGEE. The CDR3 has 16 residues. The CDR3 spells CASSLVMASDTYEQYF. The CDR3 nucleotides read TGTGCCAGCAGCTTGGTTATGGCTAGCGATACCTACGAGCAGTACTTC.

V and J are TRBV11-3 and TRBJ2-7; a possible D gene is TRBD1 (5 bases). The CDR3 is made up of 13 amino acids. Germline CDR1 SGHNT, CDR2 YENEEA. V dropped 7 bases and J dropped 0 bases, with 10 bases sitting between them. DNA for the CDR3: TGTGCCAGCAAAGGGGCAGTCTCCTACGAGCAGTACTTC. Translation gives CASKGAVSYEQYF.

V gene TRBV10-3 combines with J gene TRBJ2-1; 12 nucleotides agree with TRBD1. This CDR3 comprises 16 residues. The V and J ends lost 0 bases and 7 bases, in that order; junction bases with no gene match: 4. Looked up from germline, CDR1 is ENHRY and CDR2 is SYGVKD. The CDR3 DNA reads as TGTGCCATCAGTGAGTCTGGGACAGGGGGCCAGAATGAGCAGTTCTTC. This gives the protein CAISESGTGGQNEQFF.

J is TRBJ1-3 and V is TRBV29-1, with D perhaps matching TRBD1 (6 bases). Germline V gene sequence: CDR1 SQVTM, CDR2 ANQGSEA. The ends were cut back, 3 bases at V and 0 bases at J, with 18 bases in the middle. There are 17 residues in the CDR3. Here the CDR3 reads CSVDARPGARSGNTIYF. The DNA of the CDR3 is TGCAGCGTTGACGCGAGGCCAGGGGCCCGCTCTGGAAACACCATATATTTT.

This sequence joins TRBV18 and TRBJ2-7; maybe TRBD1 (6 bases). This CDR3 has 17 amino acids. With 0 bases removed from V and 4 bases from J, the gap between germline ends came to 19 bases. Germline CDR1 reads KGHSH; CDR2 reads LQKENI. CDR3 amino acids: CASSPPSLQGSAYEQYF. As DNA, the CDR3 is TGTGCCAGCTCACCACCGAGTTTACAGGGTTCCGCGTACGAGCAGTACTTC. Variable domain in full (rest from reference TRBV18 and TRBJ2-7): NAGVMQNPRHLVRRRGQEARLRCSPMKGHSHVYWYRQLPEEGLKFMVYLQKENIIDESGMPKERFSAEFPKEGPSILRIQQVVRGDSAAYFCASSPPSLQGSAYEQYFGPGTRLTVT.

CDR3 sequence: CSAAYSQRTAPKGYTF. The CDR3 nucleotides read TGCAGCGCCGCCTACAGCCAAAGGACAGCCCCGAAAGGCTACACCTTC. The V call is TRBV29-1, the J call TRBJ1-2, with a weak D call TRBD1 (6 bases). V shed 7 bases and J shed 8 bases, with 29 bases lying between them. The germline V gene has CDR1 SQVTM and CDR2 ANQGSEA. The CDR3 contains 16 residues.

The chain uses TRBV19 and TRBJ1-6; tentative D call: TRBD1 (5 bases). Germline V gene lookup returns CDR1 LNHDA and CDR2 SQIVND (reference sequence). Trimming pared 10 bases from V and 10 bases from J, leaving 20 bases between. The CDR3 sequence is 14 residues long. CDR3 in amino acids: CATHPGLRKSPLHF. The CDR3 coding sequence is TGTGCCACCCACCCGGGACTAAGGAAATCACCCCTCCACTTT.

The chain is built from TRBV7-2 and TRBJ1-5, with D possibly being TRBD1 (5 bases). With 0 bases removed from V and 6 bases from J, the gap between germline ends came to 12 bases. CDR3 length: 15 amino acids. Germline values: CDR1 SGHTA, CDR2 FQGNSA. The CDR3 here is CASSLAGVSGQPQHF. The CDR3 region has the DNA TGTGCCAGCAGCTTAGCAGGGGTTTCGGGTCAGCCCCAGCATTTT.

This chain joins TRBV10-2 and TRBJ1-5; 7 nucleotides align to TRBD1. The V gene's germline CDR1 is WSHSY and CDR2 SAAADI. The CDR3 consists of 13 residues. V lost 5 bases and J lost 6; bases outside the gene matches: 4. CDR3: CASSRQGGQPQHF. The CDR3 DNA sequence: TGCGCCAGCAGTAGACAGGGAGGTCAGCCCCAGCATTTT.

The chain joins TRBV27 to TRBJ2-5, with 13 bases aligning to TRBD2. Trimming removed 6 bases from V and 7 bases from J; junction bases left unmatched: 8. In germline, CDR1 is MNHEY, CDR2 SMNVEV (reference sequence). The length of the CDR3 is 15 residues. As DNA, the CDR3 is TGTGCCAGCAGCCAAGGACTAGCGGGAGTTATGACCCAGTACTTC. Translated, it gives CASSQGLAGVMTQYF.

The V and J genes are TRBV28 and TRBJ1-1; a possible D gene is TRBD1 (5 bases). This CDR3 is built from 12 residues. V was shortened by 3 bases and J by 11 bases, with 13 bases between the two germline ends. In germline, CDR1 is MDHEN, CDR2 SYDVKM. This chain's CDR3 is CASSFSRAGAFF. In DNA form, the CDR3 reads TGTGCCAGCAGTTTCTCCAGGGCAGGGGCTTTCTTT.

The CDR3 loop reads CASSLGGDRDEKLFF. Written as DNA, the CDR3 is TGTGCCAGCAGTCTGGGGGGGGACAGGGATGAAAAACTGTTTTTT. The rearrangement joins TRBV28 to TRBJ1-4, with TRBD1 matching over 9 bases. Germline trimming cut 5 bases from V and 6 bases from J; bases unmatched to any gene: 7. This CDR3 is built from 15 residues. The germline V gene encodes CDR1 MDHEN and CDR2 SYDVKM.

This rearrangement joins TRBV15 to TRBJ2-1; D perhaps matches TRBD2 (6 bases). The ends were cut back, 8 bases at V and 4 bases at J, with 12 bases in the middle. The CDR3 consists of 13 residues. Germline assignment: CDR1 LNHNV and CDR2 YYDKDF (reference sequence). CDR3 in amino acids: CATSRRDYNEQFF. As DNA, the CDR3 is TGTGCCACCTCGCGGCGGGATTACAATGAGCAGTTCTTC.

The CDR3 DNA reads as TGTGCCAGCAGCTTGGCGAGCGGGAGAAAGAATGAGCAGTTCTTC. Translation gives CASSLASGRKNEQFF. The genes are TRBV5-4 and TRBJ2-1, with 8 bases lining up with TRBD2. V shed 0 bases, J shed 7 bases, and the junction held 6 bases outside the gene matches. The CDR3 runs to 15 residues. Germline V lookup: CDR1 SGHNT, CDR2 YYREEE (reference sequence).

The chain carries TRBV28 and TRBJ2-3; D possibly corresponds to TRBD2 (5 bases). V lost 6 bases to trimming and J lost 5 bases, with 15 bases between them. This CDR3 is built from 14 residues. In germline, CDR1 is MDHEN, CDR2 SYDVKM. The CDR3 sequence is CASRGEGTGDTQYF. The CDR3 region has the DNA TGTGCCAGCAGGGGTGAGGGCACCGGAGATACGCAGTATTTT.

The chain employs TRBV7-2 and TRBJ1-3, with 8 nucleotides matching TRBD1. The V and J ends lost 5 bases and 3 bases, in that order; junction bases with no gene match: 9. Germline V gene sequence: CDR1 SGHTA, CDR2 FQGNSA. The CDR3 contains 16 residues. The DNA of the CDR3 is TGTGCCAGCAGCCCCCAACAGGGGGGAGGTGGAAACACCATATATTTT. This sequence encodes CASSPQQGGGGNTIYF.

This clone was seen only a few times. The rearrangement links TRBV5-1 to TRBJ1-1, with 10 bases identical to TRBD1. Germline lookup yields CDR1 SGHRS and CDR2 YFSETQ. Losses at the gene ends were 4 bases for V and 1 base for J; bases not matched to a gene: 7. The CDR3 has 16 amino acids. The CDR3 coding sequence is TGCGCCAGCAGCCCGAGACAGGGGGCGGCGAACACTGAAGCTTTCTTT. Amino acids: CASSPRQGAANTEAFF.

This chain connects TRBV6-1 to TRBJ1-2; perhaps TRBD1 as D (6 bases). Germline V lookup: CDR1 MNHNS, CDR2 SASEGT. The CDR3 length is 13 residues. V was clipped by 1 base and J by 5 bases, with 8 bases between them. CDR3 sequence (DNA): TGTGCCAGCAGTGAAGGGCAGGGGTATGGCTACACCTTC. This translates into CASSEGQGYGYTF.